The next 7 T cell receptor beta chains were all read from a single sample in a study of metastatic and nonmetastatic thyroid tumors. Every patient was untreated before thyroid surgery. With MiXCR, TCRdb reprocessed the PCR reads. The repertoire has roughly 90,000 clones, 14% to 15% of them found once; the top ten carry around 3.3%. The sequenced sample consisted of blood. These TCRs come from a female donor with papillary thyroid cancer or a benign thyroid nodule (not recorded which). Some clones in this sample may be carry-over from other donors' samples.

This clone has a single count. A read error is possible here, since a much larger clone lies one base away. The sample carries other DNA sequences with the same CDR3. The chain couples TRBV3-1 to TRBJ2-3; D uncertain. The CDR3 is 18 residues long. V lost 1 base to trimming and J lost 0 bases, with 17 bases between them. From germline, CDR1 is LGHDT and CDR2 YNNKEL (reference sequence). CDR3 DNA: TGTGCCAGCAGCCAAGTAACTGGTCGGGCGTCTAGCACAGATACGCAGTATTTT. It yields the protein CASSQVTGRASSTDTQYF.

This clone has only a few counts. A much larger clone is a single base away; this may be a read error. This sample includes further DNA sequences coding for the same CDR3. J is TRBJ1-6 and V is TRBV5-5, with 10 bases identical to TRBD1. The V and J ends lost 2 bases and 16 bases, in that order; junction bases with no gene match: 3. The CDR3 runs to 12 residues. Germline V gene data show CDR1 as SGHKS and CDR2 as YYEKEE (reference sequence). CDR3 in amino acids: CASSFRDRGLHF. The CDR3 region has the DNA TGTGCCAGCAGCTTCCGGGACAGGGGACTCCACTTT.

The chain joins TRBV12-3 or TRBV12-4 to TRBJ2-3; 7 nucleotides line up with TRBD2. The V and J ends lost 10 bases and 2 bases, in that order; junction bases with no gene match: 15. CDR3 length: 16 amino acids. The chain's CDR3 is CAISYLSGVATDTQYF. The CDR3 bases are TGTGCCATCAGCTATCTGAGCGGGGTGGCCACAGATACGCAGTATTTT.

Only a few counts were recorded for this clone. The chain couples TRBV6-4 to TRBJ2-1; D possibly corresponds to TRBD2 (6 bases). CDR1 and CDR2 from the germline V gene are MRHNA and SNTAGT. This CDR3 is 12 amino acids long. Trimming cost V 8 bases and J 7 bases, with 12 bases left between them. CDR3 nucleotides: TGTGCCAGCTGGAGGGAAACGAATGAGCAGTTCTTC. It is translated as CASWRETNEQFF.

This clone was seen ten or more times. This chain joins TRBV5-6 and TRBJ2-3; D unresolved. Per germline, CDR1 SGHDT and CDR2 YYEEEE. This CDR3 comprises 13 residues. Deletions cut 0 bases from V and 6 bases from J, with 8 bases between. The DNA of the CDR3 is TGTGCCAGCAGCTTGGACCCGGCGGATACGCAGTATTTT. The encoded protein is CASSLDPADTQYF. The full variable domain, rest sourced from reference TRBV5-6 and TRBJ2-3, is DAGVTQSPTHLIKTRGQQVTLRCSPKSGHDTVSWYQQALGQGPQFIFQYYEEEERQRGNFPDRFSGHQFPNYSSELNVNALLLGDSALYLCASSLDPADTQYFGPGTRLTVL.

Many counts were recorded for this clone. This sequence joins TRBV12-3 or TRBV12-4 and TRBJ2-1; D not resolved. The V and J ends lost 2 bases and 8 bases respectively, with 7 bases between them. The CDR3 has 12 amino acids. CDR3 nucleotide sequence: TGTGCCAGCAGTTTATCCGGATATGAGCAGTTCTTC. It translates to CASSLSGYEQFF.

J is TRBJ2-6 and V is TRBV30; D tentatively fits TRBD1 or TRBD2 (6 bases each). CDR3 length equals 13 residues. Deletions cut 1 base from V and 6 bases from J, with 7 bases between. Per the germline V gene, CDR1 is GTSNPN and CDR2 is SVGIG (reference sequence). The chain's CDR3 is CAWSGGAANVLTF. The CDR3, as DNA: TGTGCCTGGAGTGGGGGGGCGGCCAACGTCCTGACTTTC.